The sequence of this TCR beta chain was determined in a study of OX40 agonist ivuxolimab in advanced cancers. Study-wide results and limits: In general, CD8+ T cells held more expanded clones than CD4+ did, on average.

This clone was counted a single time. As yet, its antigen is unknown. With 4 bases clipped from V and 0 bases from J, the junction kept 4 bases outside the gene matches. Looked up from germline, CDR1 is SGHRS and CDR2 is YFSETQ. CDR3 length equals 14 residues. Sampled blood was obtained at baseline, cycle 4 day 1, and cycle 7 day 1. Profiled with immunoSEQ multiplex PCR; TCRdb holds only in-frame clones, not every one. This table holds roughly 75,000 clones, about 94% found once. This TCR was sampled from an adult with an advanced solid tumor such as melanoma, head and neck, liver or kidney cancer. V is TRBV5-1 and J is TRBJ2-7, with TRBD2 matching 7 bases. The specimen comprised CD4+ or CD8+ T cells sorted from blood, sampled in a trial of the OX40 agonist ivuxolimab. The CDR3 here is CASSPAGLSYEQYF. Here the CDR3 DNA reads TGCGCCAGCAGCCCAGCGGGGCTCTCCTACGAGCAGTACTTC.